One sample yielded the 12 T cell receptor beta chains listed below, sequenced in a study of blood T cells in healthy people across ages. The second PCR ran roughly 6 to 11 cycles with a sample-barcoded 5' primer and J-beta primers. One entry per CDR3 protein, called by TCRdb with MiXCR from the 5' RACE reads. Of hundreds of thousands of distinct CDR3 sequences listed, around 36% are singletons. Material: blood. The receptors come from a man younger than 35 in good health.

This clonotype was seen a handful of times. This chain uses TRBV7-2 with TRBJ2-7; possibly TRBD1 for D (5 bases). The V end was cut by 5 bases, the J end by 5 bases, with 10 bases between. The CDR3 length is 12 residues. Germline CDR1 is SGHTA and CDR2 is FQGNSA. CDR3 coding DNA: TGTGCCAGCAGCCTCCCAGGGAACGAGCAGTACTTC. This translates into CASSLPGNEQYF.

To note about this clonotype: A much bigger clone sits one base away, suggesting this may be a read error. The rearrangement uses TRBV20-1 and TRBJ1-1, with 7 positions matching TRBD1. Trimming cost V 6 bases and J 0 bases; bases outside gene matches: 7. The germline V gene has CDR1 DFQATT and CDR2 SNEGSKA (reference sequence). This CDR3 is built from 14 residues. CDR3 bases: TGCAGTGCCGGGACAGACTACATGAACACTGAAGCTTTCTTT. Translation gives CSAGTDYMNTEAFF.

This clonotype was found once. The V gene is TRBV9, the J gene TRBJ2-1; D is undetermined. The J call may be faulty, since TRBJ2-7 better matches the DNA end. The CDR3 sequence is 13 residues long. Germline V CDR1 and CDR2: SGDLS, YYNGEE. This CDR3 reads CASSVGKYNEQYF. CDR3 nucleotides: TGTGCCAGCAGCGTAGGGAAATACAATGAGCAGTACTTC.

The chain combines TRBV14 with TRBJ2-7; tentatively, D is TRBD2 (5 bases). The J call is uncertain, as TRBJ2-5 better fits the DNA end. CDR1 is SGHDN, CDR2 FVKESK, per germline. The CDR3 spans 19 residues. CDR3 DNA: TGTGCCAGCAGCCAAGGTCTCTGGGCGGGCGCAGCGGAGCAAGAGACCCAGTACTTC. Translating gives CASSQGLWAGAAEQETQYF.

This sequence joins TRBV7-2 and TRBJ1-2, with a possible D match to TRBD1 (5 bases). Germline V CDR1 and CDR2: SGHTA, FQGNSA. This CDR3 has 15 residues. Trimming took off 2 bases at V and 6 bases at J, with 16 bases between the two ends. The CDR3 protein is CASSLSWGRADGYTF. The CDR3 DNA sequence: TGTGCCAGCAGCTTAAGCTGGGGCAGGGCGGATGGCTACACCTTC.

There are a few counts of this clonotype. As DNA, the CDR3 is TGTGCCACCAGCCGCGACCAGGGGCCCGCAGATACGCAGTATTTT. This encodes CATSRDQGPADTQYF. The chain employs TRBV15 and TRBJ2-3; TRBD1 might be the D (6 bases). This CDR3 contains 15 residues. With 5 bases removed from V and 4 bases from J, the gap between germline ends came to 16 bases. The germline V gene has CDR1 LNHNV and CDR2 YYDKDF (reference sequence).

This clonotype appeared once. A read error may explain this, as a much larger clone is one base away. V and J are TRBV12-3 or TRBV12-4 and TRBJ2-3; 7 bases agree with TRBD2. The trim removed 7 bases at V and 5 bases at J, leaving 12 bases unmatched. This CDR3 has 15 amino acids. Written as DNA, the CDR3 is TGTGCCAGCAACTCCCCGGGCGGGGGAGTAGATACGCAGTATTTT. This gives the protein CASNSPGGGVDTQYF.

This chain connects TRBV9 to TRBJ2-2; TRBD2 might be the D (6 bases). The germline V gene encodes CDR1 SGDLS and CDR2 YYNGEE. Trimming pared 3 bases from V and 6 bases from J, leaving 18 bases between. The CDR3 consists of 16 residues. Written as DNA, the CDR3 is TGTGCCAGCAGCGCCAGTCCCGCGCGGGAATCCGGGGAGCTGTTTTTT. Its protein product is CASSASPARESGELFF. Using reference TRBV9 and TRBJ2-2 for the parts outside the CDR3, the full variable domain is DSGVTQTPKHLITATGQRVTLRCSPRSGDLSVYWYQQSLDQGLQFLIQYYNGEERAKGNILERFSAQQFPDLHSELNLSSLELGDSALYFCASSASPARESGELFFGEGSRLTVL.

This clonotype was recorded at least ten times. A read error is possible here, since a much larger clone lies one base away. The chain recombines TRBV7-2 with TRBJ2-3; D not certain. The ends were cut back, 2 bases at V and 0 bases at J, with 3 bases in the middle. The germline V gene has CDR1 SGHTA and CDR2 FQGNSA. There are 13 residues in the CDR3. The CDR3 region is CASSLLSTDTQYF. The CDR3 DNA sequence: TGTGCCAGCAGCTTACTCAGCACAGATACGCAGTATTTT.

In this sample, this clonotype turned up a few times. The CDR3 is CSAETPGQGLSYNEQFF. The CDR3 bases are TGCAGTGCTGAAACTCCGGGACAGGGCCTCTCCTACAATGAGCAGTTCTTC. V is TRBV20-1 and J is TRBJ2-1; 9 bases align to TRBD1. From germline, CDR1 is DFQATT and CDR2 SNEGSKA (reference sequence). CDR3 size: 17 residues. V shed 5 bases and J 0 bases; nucleotides not matched to a gene: 11.

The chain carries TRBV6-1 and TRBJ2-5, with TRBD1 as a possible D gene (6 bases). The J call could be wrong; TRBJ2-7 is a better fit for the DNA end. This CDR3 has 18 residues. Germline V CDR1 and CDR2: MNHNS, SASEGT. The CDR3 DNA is TGTGCCAGCAGTCCCACAATATCGGACAGAAGCCTTCTCTACGAGCAGTACTTC. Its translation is CASSPTISDRSLLYEQYF.

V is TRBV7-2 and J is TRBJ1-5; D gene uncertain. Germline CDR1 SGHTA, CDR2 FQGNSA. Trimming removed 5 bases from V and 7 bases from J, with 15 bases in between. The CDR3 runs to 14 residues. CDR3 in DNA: TGTGCCAGCAGCCGTGTAGGGTTCGAACAGCCCCAGCATTTT. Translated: CASSRVGFEQPQHF.